Listed here are 24 T cell receptor beta chains from one sample, sequenced in a study of blood T cells in healthy people across ages. Through a sample-barcoded 5' primer and a J-beta primer mix, a second PCR was run for about 6 to 12 cycles. TCRdb used MiXCR to reprocess the 5' RACE reads, holding one entry per CDR3 protein. The sample yields over a million distinct CDR3 sequences, around 59% seen once. Sample: blood. The receptor set was obtained from a man between 18 and 35 years old in good health.

This rearrangement joins TRBV30 to TRBJ1-2, with D unclear. The CDR3 loop spans 11 amino acids. Trimming stripped 0 bases from V and 7 bases from J, with 6 bases between. Germline V gene lookup returns CDR1 GTSNPN and CDR2 SVGIG (reference sequence). The CDR3 region is CAWSVGLGYTF. The CDR3 bases are TGTGCCTGGAGTGTCGGTCTTGGCTACACCTTC.

The genes are TRBV7-2 and TRBJ2-5; D is unclear. The germline CDR1 and CDR2 sequences are SGHTA and FQGNSA. Trimming pared 5 bases from V and 11 bases from J, leaving 15 bases between. CDR3 length equals 12 residues. CDR3 in DNA: TGTGCCAGCAGCGCCGTCTCCAATGAGCAGTACTTC. It encodes CASSAVSNEQYF.

The CDR3 coding sequence is TGTGCCATCAGTGACGAGAGGACGGGAGGGCCTGGTGAGCAGTTCTTC. Its protein is CAISDERTGGPGEQFF. The chain has TRBV10-3 and TRBJ2-1; 8 bases map to TRBD2. With 3 bases clipped from V and 9 bases from J, the junction kept 13 bases outside the gene matches. The CDR3 extends over 16 amino acids. The germline V gene has CDR1 ENHRY and CDR2 SYGVKD.

V and J are TRBV6-1 and TRBJ2-1; 10 bases fit TRBD1. This CDR3 is 15 amino acids long. Trimming at V came to 2 bases and at J to 6 bases, leaving 4 bases not matched to a gene. CDR1 MNHNS and CDR2 SASEGT come from the germline V gene. The chain's CDR3 is CASSESDRGINEQFF. CDR3 sequence (DNA): TGTGCCAGCAGTGAATCGGACAGGGGGATCAATGAGCAGTTCTTC.

The chain is built from TRBV10-2 and TRBJ1-2; a weak D match, TRBD1 (5 bases). This CDR3 region has 13 residues. CDR1 is WSHSY and CDR2 is SAAADI in the germline V gene. V was cut by 7 bases and J by 2 bases, with 11 bases left in between. The CDR3 DNA reads TGCGCCAGCAAGGAGACAGCCAACTATGGCTACACCTTC. Protein product: CASKETANYGYTF.

The rearrangement uses TRBV11-2 and TRBJ2-2; 8 nucleotides agree with TRBD2. Germline V CDR1 and CDR2: SGHAT, FQNNGV. CDR3 size: 15 residues. The V and J ends lost 5 bases and 6 bases, in that order; junction bases with no gene match: 8. This CDR3 is CASSVGPGGPGELFF. The CDR3 DNA follows: TGTGCCAGCAGCGTCGGACCGGGGGGGCCCGGGGAGCTGTTTTTT.

The CDR3 DNA is TGTGCCAGCAGTTTCTCCGGGACTAGTATCGAGGAGACCCAGTACTTC. Amino acid sequence: CASSFSGTSIEETQYF. The chain employs TRBV6-5 and TRBJ2-5; 8 positions agree with TRBD2. V shed 4 bases, J shed 5 bases, and the junction held 12 bases outside the gene matches. From germline, CDR1 is MNHEY and CDR2 SVGAGI. This CDR3 spans 16 amino acids.

The chain links TRBV7-8 to TRBJ1-1, with D tentatively TRBD1 (6 bases). In germline, CDR1 is SGHVS, CDR2 FQNEAQ. The CDR3 totals 16 residues. The V gene lost 1 base and the J gene lost 5 bases, with 17 bases spanning the gap. The chain's CDR3 is CASSLVHAGAGTEAFF. CDR3 nucleotide sequence: TGTGCCAGCAGCTTAGTACACGCAGGGGCGGGGACTGAAGCTTTCTTT.

On this clonotype: Relative to the germline gene, one junction end is altered; a read error may explain this. The DNA of the CDR3 is TGTGCCGGCAGCTTAGACGCGGGGGGGCCTTACAATGAGCAGTTCTTC. Its protein is CAGSLDAGGPYNEQFF. This rearrangement joins TRBV7-9 to TRBJ2-1, with TRBD2 matching 9 bases. CDR1 SEHNR and CDR2 FQNEAQ come from the germline V gene (reference sequence). This CDR3 region has 16 residues.

V gene TRBV5-1 combines with J gene TRBJ2-5; D might be TRBD2 (5 bases). Near its end, the DNA agrees better with TRBJ2-7, so the J call may be wrong. In germline, CDR1 is SGHRS, CDR2 YFSETQ. There are 15 residues in the CDR3. The CDR3 region is CASSLADNRGYEQYF. CDR3 nucleotides: TGCGCCAGCAGCTTGGCCGATAATCGAGGGTACGAGCAGTACTTC.

This clonotype has more than one count but fewer than ten. The chain joins TRBV18 to TRBJ1-1; 8 positions agree with TRBD1. Germline CDR1 reads KGHSH; CDR2 reads LQKENI. V shed 2 bases and J 1 base; nucleotides not matched to a gene: 18. The CDR3 contains 20 residues. The CDR3 loop is CASSPSRRTGPQFANTEAFF. The DNA for the CDR3 is TGTGCCAGCTCACCAAGCCGAAGGACAGGGCCCCAGTTTGCGAACACTGAAGCTTTCTTT. The full variable domain, with the rest looked up from reference TRBV18 and TRBJ1-1, is NAGVMQNPRHLVRRRGQEARLRCSPMKGHSHVYWYRQLPEEGLKFMVYLQKENIIDESGMPKERFSAEFPKEGPSILRIQQVVRGDSAAYFCASSPSRRTGPQFANTEAFFGQGTRLTVV.

This clonotype was counted a few times. The V gene is TRBV9, the J gene TRBJ1-1; TRBD1 might be the D (5 bases). The CDR3 is made up of 15 amino acids. The ends were cut back, 4 bases at V and 0 bases at J, with 13 bases in the middle. Germline lookup yields CDR1 SGDLS and CDR2 YYNGEE. The CDR3 loop reads CASSPRQLMNTEAFF. The CDR3, as DNA: TGTGCCAGCAGCCCCCGACAGCTCATGAACACTGAAGCTTTCTTT.

The V and J genes are TRBV5-1 and TRBJ2-1; 7 positions match TRBD1. The germline gives CDR1 SGHRS, CDR2 YFSETQ. V shed 6 bases, J shed 15 bases, and the junction held 12 bases outside the gene matches. This CDR3 region has 12 residues. CDR3: CASTIQGPSVFF. The CDR3 DNA is TGCGCCAGCACAATACAGGGGCCGTCTGTGTTCTTC. Based on the CDR3 plus reference TRBV5-1 and TRBJ2-1, the full variable domain is KAGVTQTPRYLIKTRGQQVTLSCSPISGHRSVSWYQQTPGQGLQFLFEYFSETQRNKGNFPGRFSGRQFSNSRSEMNVSTLELGDSALYLCASTIQGPSVFFGPGTRLTVL.

The rearrangement joins TRBV25-1 to TRBJ1-2, with D possibly matching TRBD1 (6 bases). Trimming took 7 bases from V and 5 from J, leaving 11 bases between them. The CDR3 covers 12 residues. From germline, CDR1 is MGHDK and CDR2 SYGVNS. The CDR3 here is CASMSQGYGYTF. CDR3 bases: TGTGCCAGCATGTCCCAGGGGTATGGCTACACCTTC.

This chain uses TRBV27 with TRBJ2-7, with unresolved D. The J call may be mistaken, given a closer DNA end match to TRBJ2-5. This CDR3 region has 15 residues. Germline CDR1 and CDR2: MNHEY and SMNVEV (reference sequence). For the CDR3, the DNA is TGTGCCAGCCGAAACGCCACAGAAACACGAGAGACCCAGTACTTC. As protein: CASRNATETRETQYF.

This clonotype was detected once. The rearrangement uses TRBV11-1 and TRBJ2-5; tentatively, D is TRBD2 (5 bases). The J call may be incorrect, as the DNA end agrees better with TRBJ2-7. The germline gives CDR1 SGHAT, CDR2 FQDESV (reference sequence). This CDR3 region has 17 residues. The CDR3 bases are TGTGCCAGCAGCACCAAGGACGTTTCTAGCTCTACCTACGAGCAGTACTTC. This gives the protein CASSTKDVSSSTYEQYF.

The rearrangement joins TRBV15 to TRBJ2-1; 14 nucleotides match TRBD2. The germline gives CDR1 LNHNV, CDR2 YYDKDF (reference sequence). Trimming cost V 2 bases and J 11 bases; bases outside gene matches: 8. The CDR3 totals 16 residues. The CDR3 here is CATSRSSGTSGSKQFF. CDR3 coding DNA: TGTGCCACCAGCAGATCCTCCGGGACTAGCGGGAGCAAGCAGTTCTTC. Combining the CDR3 with reference TRBV15 and TRBJ2-1 gives the whole variable domain DAMVIQNPRYQVTQFGKPVTLSCSQTLNHNVMYWYQQKSSQAPKLLFHYYDKDFNNEADTPDNFQSRRPNTSFCFLDIRSPGLGDTAMYLCATSRSSGTSGSKQFFGPGTRLTVL.

The rearrangement joins TRBV4-1 to TRBJ2-1; D is possibly TRBD2 (6 bases). Per the germline V gene, CDR1 is MGHRA and CDR2 is YSYEKL. Trimming stripped 0 bases from V and 3 bases from J, with 12 bases between. This CDR3 is 16 amino acids long. CDR3 loop: CASSQDPGEVYNEQFF. The CDR3 bases are TGCGCCAGCAGCCAAGATCCGGGAGAAGTCTACAATGAGCAGTTCTTC.

This clonotype was counted only a few times. This chain links TRBV6-1 with TRBJ1-2; no reliable D call. The CDR3 covers 12 residues. V lost 1 base, J lost 4 bases, and 4 bases lay in between. CDR1 is MNHNS and CDR2 is SASEGT in the germline V gene. CDR3 region: CASSEDGYGYTF. CDR3 bases: TGTGCCAGCAGTGAAGACGGCTATGGCTACACCTTC.

The genes are TRBV11-2 and TRBJ1-2; D remains unclear. Trimming removed 1 base from V and 7 bases from J, with 16 bases in between. The CDR3 consists of 15 residues. Germline V gene data show CDR1 as SGHAT and CDR2 as FQNNGV. This CDR3 is CASSLAGRRGGGYTF. CDR3 DNA: TGTGCCAGCAGCTTAGCGGGGAGGAGAGGTGGTGGCTACACCTTC.

This clonotype was seen once. The V and J genes are TRBV4-1 and TRBJ2-3, with TRBD1 as a possible D gene (6 bases). Germline lookup yields CDR1 MGHRA and CDR2 YSYEKL. The V gene lost 4 bases and the J gene lost 1 base, with 12 bases spanning the gap. The CDR3 is 15 residues long. The CDR3 reads CASSPVGHRTDTQYF. In DNA form, the CDR3 reads TGCGCCAGCAGCCCCGTGGGACACCGCACAGATACGCAGTATTTT.

The V gene is TRBV20-1, the J gene TRBJ2-4, with D perhaps matching TRBD2 (6 bases). The J call is uncertain, as TRBJ2-5 better fits the DNA end. The CDR3 has 14 residues. CDR1 is DFQATT and CDR2 is SNEGSKA in the germline V gene (reference sequence). The CDR3 spells CSDLAAGPQETQYF. As DNA, the CDR3 is TGCAGTGACCTGGCTGCGGGACCCCAGGAGACCCAGTACTTC.

This clonotype was recorded a few times. The rearrangement joins TRBV24-1 to TRBJ2-5; D not resolved. The CDR3 is 14 amino acids. The V and J ends lost 3 bases and 2 bases respectively, with 9 bases between them. CDR1 and CDR2 (germline): KGHDR, SFDVKD. CDR3 amino acids: CATSDPAEQETQYF. In nucleotides, the CDR3 is TGTGCCACCAGTGATCCGGCGGAGCAAGAGACCCAGTACTTC.

This clonotype was detected a few times. The J gene is TRBJ2-3, the V gene TRBV3-1, with a tentative D call TRBD2 (7 bases). The length of the CDR3 is 12 residues. V lost 5 bases and J lost 11, with 14 bases in between. Germline V gives CDR1 LGHDT, CDR2 YNNKEL (reference sequence). Here the CDR3 DNA reads TGTGCCAGCAGCACGACAGGCGGGGGGCAGTATTTT. The encoded protein is CASSTTGGGQYF.